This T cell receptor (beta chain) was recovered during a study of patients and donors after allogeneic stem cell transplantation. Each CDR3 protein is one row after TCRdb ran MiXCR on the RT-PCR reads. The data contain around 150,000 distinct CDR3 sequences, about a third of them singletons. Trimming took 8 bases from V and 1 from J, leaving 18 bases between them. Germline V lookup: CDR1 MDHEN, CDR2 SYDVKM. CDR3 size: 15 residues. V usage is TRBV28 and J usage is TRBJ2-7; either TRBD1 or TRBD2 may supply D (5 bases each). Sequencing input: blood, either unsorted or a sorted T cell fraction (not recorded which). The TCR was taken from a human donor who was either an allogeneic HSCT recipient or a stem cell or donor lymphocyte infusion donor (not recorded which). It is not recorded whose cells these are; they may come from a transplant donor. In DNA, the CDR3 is TGTGCCAGCGTTCCTCGGGACCGCCCTTCCTACGAGCAGTACTTC. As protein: CASVPRDRPSYEQYF.